The sequence of this T cell receptor beta chain was determined in a study of monozygotic twins with inflammatory bowel disease. Study-wide points: Discordant twins had repertoire similarity that did not differ from that of concordant twins, possibly from limited power. The authors found no support for a single strong IBD-associated signal or clonotype.

With regard to this clonotype: Its target is not known.

TCRdb reworked the 5' RACE reads into one entry per CDR3 protein, no DNA. In all, the sample yields about 380,000 distinct CDR3 sequences. Germline assignment: CDR1 KGHSH and CDR2 LQKENI. The CDR3 is 19 amino acids. Source material: blood. This rearrangement joins TRBV18 to TRBJ2-3; TCRdb's D call of TRBD1 is untestable without DNA. The TCR sequence derives from a human donor with ulcerative colitis or Crohn's disease, or a healthy co-twin of an affected twin (not recorded which). This CDR3 is CASSPLALGQGTSTDTQYF. The variable domain in full, with the rest retrieved from reference TRBV18 and TRBJ2-3, is NAGVMQNPRHLVRRRGQEARLRCSPMKGHSHVYWYRQLPEEGLKFMVYLQKENIIDESGMPKERFSAEFPKEGPSILRIQQVVRGDSAAYFCASSPLALGQGTSTDTQYFGPGTRLTVL.